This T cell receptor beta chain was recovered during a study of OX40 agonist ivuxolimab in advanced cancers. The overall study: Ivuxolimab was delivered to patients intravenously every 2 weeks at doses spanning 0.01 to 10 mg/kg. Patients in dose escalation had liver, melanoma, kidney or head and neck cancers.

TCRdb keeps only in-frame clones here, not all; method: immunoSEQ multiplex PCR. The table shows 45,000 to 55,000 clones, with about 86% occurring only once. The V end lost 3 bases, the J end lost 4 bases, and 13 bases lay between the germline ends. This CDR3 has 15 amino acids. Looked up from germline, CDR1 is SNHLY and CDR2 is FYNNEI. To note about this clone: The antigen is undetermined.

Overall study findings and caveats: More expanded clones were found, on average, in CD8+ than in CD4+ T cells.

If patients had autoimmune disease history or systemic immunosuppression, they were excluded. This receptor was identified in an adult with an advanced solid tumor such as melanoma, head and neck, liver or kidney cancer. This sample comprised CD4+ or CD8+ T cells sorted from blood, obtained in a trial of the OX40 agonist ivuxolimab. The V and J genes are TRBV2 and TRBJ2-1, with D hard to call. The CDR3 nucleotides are TGTGCCAGCAGTGATTTCTCCCACCGGTACAATGAGCAGTTCTTC. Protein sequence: CASSDFSHRYNEQFF. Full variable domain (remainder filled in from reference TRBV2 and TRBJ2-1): EPEVTQTPSHQVTQMGQEVILRCVPISNHLYFYWYRQILGQKVEFLVSFYNNEISEKSEIFDDQFSVERPDGSNFTLKIRSTKLEDSAMYFCASSDFSHRYNEQFFGPGTRLTVL.